These 9 T cell receptor beta chains originate from one sample sequenced in a study of shared clonotypes between healthy human individuals. TCRdb's table, derived via immunoSEQ multiplex PCR, lists solely in-frame clones and lacks some. The table shows 1 million to 1.3 million clones, with approximately 80% occurring only once. Sequencing was carried out using memory CD4+ T cells from PBMCs. Subset of the sample: CD45RA-negative fraction. These receptors were obtained from a man between 18 and 29 years old in good health. Some clones in this sample may be carry-over from other donors' samples.

This clone was counted a few times. Given the absence of the conserved phenylalanine or tryptophan at the CDR3 end, a read error is likely. It is unclear where the CDR3 begins or ends on the DNA, so no DNA is shown, and the CDR3 is as TCRdb lists it. The chain carries TRBV12-5 and TRBJ1-4; TRBD1, the table's D call, was not compared with the DNA. Per the germline V gene, CDR1 is LGHNT and CDR2 is FRNRAP. A total of 10 residues make up the CDR3, ends included. CDR3 sequence reads: CASGSPQGTV.

This clone was recorded once. The rearrangement links TRBV27 to TRBJ1-1, with TRBD1 identical over 7 bases. The CDR3 length is 14 residues. Losses at the gene ends were 2 bases for V and 4 bases for J; bases not matched to a gene: 4. Germline V gene data show CDR1 as MNHEY and CDR2 as SMNVEV (reference sequence). The CDR3 sequence: CASSLRPGGTEAFF. The CDR3 DNA reads as TGTGCCAGCAGTTTAAGGCCAGGGGGCACTGAAGCTTTCTTT.

This clone was found a few times. The gene calls are TRBV29-1 and TRBJ1-1; unclear D gene. Looked up from germline, CDR1 is SQVTM and CDR2 is ANQGSEA. This CDR3 is built from 11 residues. Between the trimmed V and J ends, which lost 6 bases and 4 bases, there was a span of 9 bases. This CDR3 is CSVGRGTEAFF. The CDR3 DNA reads as TGCAGCGTAGGGAGAGGCACTGAAGCTTTCTTT.

The V call is TRBV4-3, the J call TRBJ1-3; tentative D call: TRBD1 (6 bases). Trimming took 0 bases from V and 4 from J, leaving 16 bases between them. The CDR3 contains 17 residues. Germline V gene sequence: CDR1 LGHNA, CDR2 YSLEER. The CDR3 reads CASSQERPGAGGNTIYF. The CDR3 DNA reads as TGCGCCAGCAGCCAAGAACGTCCGGGGGCGGGAGGAAACACCATATATTTT.

A word on this clone: This same CDR3 is encoded by further DNA sequences in the sample. This sequence joins TRBV7-9 and TRBJ1-4; the D is unclear. Trimming took 1 base from V and 8 from J, leaving 11 bases between them. The length of the CDR3 is 14 residues. Germline CDR1 SEHNR, CDR2 FQNEAQ (reference sequence). Here the CDR3 reads CASSLGTGEEKLFF. CDR3 bases: TGTGCCAGCAGCTTAGGGACTGGGGAAGAAAAACTGTTTTTT.

The chain uses TRBV6-5 and TRBJ2-3; unclear D gene. CDR1 and CDR2 from the germline V gene are MNHEY and SVGAGI. Deletions cut 2 bases from V and 2 bases from J, with 5 bases between. This CDR3 is 13 amino acids long. The CDR3 coding sequence is TGTGCCAGCAGTTACAGGGCCACAGATACGCAGTATTTT. Protein sequence: CASSYRATDTQYF.

The rearrangement joins TRBV10-3 to TRBJ1-5, with no clear D. The germline gives CDR1 ENHRY, CDR2 SYGVKD. V gave up 2 bases and J gave up 1 base, with 9 bases separating them. The CDR3 contains 15 residues. CDR3: CAISEGVSSNQPQHF. CDR3 DNA: TGTGCCATCAGTGAGGGGGTATCGAGCAATCAGCCCCAGCATTTT.

The sample holds a few counts of this clone. This chain uses TRBV7-9 with TRBJ1-5; no firm D call. V was pared by 5 bases and J by 5 bases, with 10 bases between. The CDR3 length is 13 residues. The V gene's germline CDR1 is SEHNR and CDR2 FQNEAQ (reference sequence). Here the CDR3 reads CASSPVGDQPQHF. As DNA, the CDR3 is TGTGCCAGCAGCCCTGTGGGAGATCAGCCCCAGCATTTT.

This sequence joins TRBV5-1 and TRBJ2-3; tentative D call: TRBD2 (6 bases). This CDR3 region has 13 residues. V lost 6 bases and J lost 0, with 8 bases in between. Germline loops: CDR1 SGHRS, CDR2 YFSETQ. The CDR3 DNA is TGCGCCAGCAACGGGGGAAGCACAGATACGCAGTATTTT. This translates into CASNGGSTDTQYF.